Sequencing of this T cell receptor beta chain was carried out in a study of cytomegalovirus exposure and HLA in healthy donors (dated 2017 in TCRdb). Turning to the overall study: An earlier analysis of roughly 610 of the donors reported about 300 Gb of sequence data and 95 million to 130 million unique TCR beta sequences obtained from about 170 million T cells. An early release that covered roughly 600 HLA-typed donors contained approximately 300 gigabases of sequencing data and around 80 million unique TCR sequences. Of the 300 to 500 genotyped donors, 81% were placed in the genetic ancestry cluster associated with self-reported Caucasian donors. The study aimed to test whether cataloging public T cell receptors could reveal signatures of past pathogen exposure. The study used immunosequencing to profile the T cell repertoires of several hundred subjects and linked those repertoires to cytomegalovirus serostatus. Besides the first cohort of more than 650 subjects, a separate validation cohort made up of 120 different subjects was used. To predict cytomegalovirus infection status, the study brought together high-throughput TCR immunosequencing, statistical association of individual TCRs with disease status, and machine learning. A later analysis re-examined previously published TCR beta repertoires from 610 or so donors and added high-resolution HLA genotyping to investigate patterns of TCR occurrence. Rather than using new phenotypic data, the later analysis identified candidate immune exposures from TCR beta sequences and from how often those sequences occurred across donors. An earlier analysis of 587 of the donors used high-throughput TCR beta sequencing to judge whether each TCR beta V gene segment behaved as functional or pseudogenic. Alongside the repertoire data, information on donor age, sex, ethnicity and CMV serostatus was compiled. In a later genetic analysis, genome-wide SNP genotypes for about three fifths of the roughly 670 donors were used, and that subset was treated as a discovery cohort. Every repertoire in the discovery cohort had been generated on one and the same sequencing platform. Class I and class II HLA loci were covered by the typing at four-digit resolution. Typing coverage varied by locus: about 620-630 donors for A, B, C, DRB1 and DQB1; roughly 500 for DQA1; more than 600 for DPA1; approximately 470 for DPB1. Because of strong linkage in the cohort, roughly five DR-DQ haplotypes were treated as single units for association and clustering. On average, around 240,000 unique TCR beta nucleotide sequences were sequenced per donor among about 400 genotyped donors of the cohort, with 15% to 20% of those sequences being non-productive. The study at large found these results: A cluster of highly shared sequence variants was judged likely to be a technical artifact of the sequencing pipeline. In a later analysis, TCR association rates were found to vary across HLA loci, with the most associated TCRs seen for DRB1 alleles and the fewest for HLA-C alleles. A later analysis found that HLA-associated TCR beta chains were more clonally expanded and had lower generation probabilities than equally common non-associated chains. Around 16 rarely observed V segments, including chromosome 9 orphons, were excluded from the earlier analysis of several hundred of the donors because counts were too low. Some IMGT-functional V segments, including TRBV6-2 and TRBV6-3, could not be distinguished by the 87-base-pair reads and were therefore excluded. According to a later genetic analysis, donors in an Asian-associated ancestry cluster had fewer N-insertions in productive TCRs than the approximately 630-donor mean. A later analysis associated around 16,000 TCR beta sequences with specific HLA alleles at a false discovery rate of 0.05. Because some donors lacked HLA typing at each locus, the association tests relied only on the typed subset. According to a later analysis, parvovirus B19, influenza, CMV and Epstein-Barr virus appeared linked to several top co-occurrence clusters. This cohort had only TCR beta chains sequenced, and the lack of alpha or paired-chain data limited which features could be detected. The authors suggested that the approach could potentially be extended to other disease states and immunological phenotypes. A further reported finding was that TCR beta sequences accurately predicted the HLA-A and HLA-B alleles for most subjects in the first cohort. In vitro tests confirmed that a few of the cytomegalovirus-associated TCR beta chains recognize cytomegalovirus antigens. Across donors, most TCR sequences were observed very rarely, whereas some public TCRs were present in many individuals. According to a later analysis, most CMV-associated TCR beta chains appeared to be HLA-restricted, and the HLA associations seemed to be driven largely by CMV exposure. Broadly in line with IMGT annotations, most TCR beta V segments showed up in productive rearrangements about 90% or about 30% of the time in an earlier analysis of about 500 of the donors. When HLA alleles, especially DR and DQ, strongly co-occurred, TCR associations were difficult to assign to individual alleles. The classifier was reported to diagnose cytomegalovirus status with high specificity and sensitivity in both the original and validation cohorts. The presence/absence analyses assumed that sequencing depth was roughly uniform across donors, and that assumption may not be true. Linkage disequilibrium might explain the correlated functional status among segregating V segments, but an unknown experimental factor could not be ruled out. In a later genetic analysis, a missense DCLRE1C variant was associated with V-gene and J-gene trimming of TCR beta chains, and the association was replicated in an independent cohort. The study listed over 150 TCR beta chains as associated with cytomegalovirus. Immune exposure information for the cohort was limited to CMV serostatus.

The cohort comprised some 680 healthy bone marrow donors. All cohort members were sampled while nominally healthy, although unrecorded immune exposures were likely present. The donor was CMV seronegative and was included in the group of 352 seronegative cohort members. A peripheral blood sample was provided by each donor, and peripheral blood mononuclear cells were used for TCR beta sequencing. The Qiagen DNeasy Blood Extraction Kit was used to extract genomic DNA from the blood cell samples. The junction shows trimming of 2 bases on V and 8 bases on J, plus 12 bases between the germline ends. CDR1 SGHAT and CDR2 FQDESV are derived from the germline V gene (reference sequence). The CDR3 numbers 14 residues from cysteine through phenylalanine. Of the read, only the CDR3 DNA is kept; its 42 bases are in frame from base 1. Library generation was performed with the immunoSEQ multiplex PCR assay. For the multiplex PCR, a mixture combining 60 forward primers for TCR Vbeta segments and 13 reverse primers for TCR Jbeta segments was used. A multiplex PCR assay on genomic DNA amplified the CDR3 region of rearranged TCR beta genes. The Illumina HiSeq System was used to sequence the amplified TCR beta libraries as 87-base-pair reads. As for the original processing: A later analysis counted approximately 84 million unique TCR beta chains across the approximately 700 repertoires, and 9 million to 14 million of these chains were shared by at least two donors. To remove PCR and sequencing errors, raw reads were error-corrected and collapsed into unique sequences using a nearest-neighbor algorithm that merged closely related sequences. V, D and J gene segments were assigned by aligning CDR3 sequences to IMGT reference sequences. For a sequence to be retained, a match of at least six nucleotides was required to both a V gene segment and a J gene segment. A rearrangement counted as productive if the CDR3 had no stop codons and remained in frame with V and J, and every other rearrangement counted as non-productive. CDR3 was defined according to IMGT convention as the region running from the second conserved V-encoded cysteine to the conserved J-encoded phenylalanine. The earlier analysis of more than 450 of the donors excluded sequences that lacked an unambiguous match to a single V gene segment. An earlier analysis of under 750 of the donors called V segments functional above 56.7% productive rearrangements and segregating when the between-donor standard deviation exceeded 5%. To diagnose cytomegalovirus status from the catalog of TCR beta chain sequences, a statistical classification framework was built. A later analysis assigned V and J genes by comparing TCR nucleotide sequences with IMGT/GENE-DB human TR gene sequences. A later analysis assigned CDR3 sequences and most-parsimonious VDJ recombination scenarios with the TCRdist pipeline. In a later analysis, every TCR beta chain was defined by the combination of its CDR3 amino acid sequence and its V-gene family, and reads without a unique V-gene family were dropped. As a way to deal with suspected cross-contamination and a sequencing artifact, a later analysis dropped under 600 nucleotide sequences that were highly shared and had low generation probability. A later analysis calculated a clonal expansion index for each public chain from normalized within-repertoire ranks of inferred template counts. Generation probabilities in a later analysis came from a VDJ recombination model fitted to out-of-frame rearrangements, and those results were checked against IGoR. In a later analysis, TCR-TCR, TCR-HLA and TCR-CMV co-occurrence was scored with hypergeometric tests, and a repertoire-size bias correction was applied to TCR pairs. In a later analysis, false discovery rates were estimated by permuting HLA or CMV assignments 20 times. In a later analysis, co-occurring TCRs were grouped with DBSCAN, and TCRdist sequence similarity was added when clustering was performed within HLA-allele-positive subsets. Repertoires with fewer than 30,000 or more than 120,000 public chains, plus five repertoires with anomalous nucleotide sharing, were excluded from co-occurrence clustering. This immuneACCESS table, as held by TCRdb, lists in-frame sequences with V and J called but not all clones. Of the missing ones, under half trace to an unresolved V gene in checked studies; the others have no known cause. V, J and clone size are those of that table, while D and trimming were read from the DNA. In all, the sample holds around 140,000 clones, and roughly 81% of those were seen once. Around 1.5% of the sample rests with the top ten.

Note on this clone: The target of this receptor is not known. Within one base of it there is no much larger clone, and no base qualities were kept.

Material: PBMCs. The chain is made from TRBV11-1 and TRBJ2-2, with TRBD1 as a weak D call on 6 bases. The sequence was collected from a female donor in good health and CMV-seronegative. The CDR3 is CASSLRQERGELFF. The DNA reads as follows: TGTGCCAGCAGCTTACGACAGGAGCGTGGGGAGCTGTTTTTT.